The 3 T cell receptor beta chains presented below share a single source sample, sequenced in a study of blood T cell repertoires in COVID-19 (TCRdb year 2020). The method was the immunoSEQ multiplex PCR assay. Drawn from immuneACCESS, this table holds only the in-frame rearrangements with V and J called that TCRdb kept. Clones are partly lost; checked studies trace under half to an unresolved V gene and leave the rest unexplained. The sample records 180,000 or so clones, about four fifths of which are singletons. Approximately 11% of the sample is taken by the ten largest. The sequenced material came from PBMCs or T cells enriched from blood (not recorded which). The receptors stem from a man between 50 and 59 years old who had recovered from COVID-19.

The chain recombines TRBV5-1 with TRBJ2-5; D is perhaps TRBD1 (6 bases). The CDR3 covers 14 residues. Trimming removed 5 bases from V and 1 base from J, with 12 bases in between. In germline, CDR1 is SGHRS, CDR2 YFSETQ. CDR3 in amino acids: CASRITGTQETQYF. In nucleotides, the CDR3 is TGCGCCAGCAGAATAACAGGGACCCAAGAGACCCAGTACTTC.

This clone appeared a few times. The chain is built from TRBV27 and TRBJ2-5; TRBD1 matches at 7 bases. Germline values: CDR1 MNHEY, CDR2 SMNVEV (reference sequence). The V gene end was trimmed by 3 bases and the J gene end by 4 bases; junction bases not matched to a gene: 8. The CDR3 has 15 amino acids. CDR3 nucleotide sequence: TGTGCCAGCAGTTTCCGGCCGGCAGGGGGAGAGACCCAGTACTTC. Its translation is CASSFRPAGGETQYF.

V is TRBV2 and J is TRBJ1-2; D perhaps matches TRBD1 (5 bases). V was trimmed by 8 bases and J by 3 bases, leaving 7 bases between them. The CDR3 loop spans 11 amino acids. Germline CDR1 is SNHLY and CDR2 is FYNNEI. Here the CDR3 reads CASGGDYGYTF. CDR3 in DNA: TGTGCCAGCGGAGGGGACTATGGCTACACCTTC.